The sequence of this T cell receptor beta chain was determined in a study of shared clonotypes between healthy human individuals. Study overall: There were three CD4 naive, three CD4 memory, two CD8 naive and one CD8 memory plates per donor.

Points on this clone: What it recognizes is unknown.

Germline values: CDR1 SGHNT, CDR2 YENEEA. Unmatched junction bases numbered 10, after V lost 5 bases and J lost 0 bases. CDR3 length equals 17 residues. General study findings and limits: Depth of sequencing was expected to influence donor clonotype sharing. Of the naive CD4 clonotypes, around 5.2% were shared across a few donors.

Each subset's genomic DNA was split evenly across several immunoSEQ plates. Assay: immunoSEQ multiplex PCR; the TCRdb copy retains only in-frame clones and omits some. The table shows over a million clones, with 95% to 97% occurring only once. The clonotype originates from a man younger than 45 in good health. The rearrangement uses TRBV11-3 and TRBJ2-3; 8 nucleotides agree with TRBD1. What was sequenced was naive CD4+ T cells sorted from blood. Noted subset: CD45RA+ positively selected. CDR3 in DNA: TGTGCCAGCAGCCCCGGGACAGGTATTTCTAGCACAGATACGCAGTATTTT. The encoded protein is CASSPGTGISSTDTQYF.